One sample yielded the 20 T cell receptor beta chains listed below, sequenced in a study of radiation and T cells in renal cell carcinoma. Time point denoted: blood 4 weeks post-SBRT, at nephrectomy. The treatment denotes: 15 Gy SBRT to primary tumor, nephrectomy 4 weeks later. Sequencing used immunoSEQ multiplex PCR; TCRdb keeps in-frame clones, though not all of them. The sample has about 170,000 clones, 88% seen once. This sample comprised blood, obtained from a patient whose treatment included radiotherapy and nephrectomy. Receptors originate from a woman aged 45-59 years with renal cell carcinoma.

This sequence joins TRBV23-1 and TRBJ1-4, with D hard to call. TRBV23-1 is assigned to the ORF class and has an uncertain function. The V gene lost 0 bases and the J gene lost 8 bases, with 13 bases spanning the gap. The CDR3 runs to 15 residues. The CDR3 DNA sequence: TGCGCCAGCAGTCAATCGGAGATTCCCCGAGAAAAACTGTTTTTT. Residues: CASSQSEIPREKLFF.

This clone came up a few times. This chain joins TRBV5-6 and TRBJ2-3; 9 nucleotides align to TRBD2. With 4 bases clipped from V and 0 bases from J, the junction kept 9 bases outside the gene matches. CDR1 and CDR2 from the germline V gene are SGHDT and YYEEEE. The CDR3 is made up of 17 amino acids. Here the CDR3 DNA reads TGTGCCAGCAGCCTACAACGACTAGCGGCTAGCACAGATACGCAGTATTTT. It specifies CASSLQRLAASTDTQYF.

This clone was detected only a few times. This rearrangement joins TRBV7-8 to TRBJ1-2; 7 bases fit TRBD1. V shed 5 bases, J shed 8 bases, and the junction held 14 bases outside the gene matches. Germline CDR1 is SGHVS and CDR2 is FQNEAQ. CDR3 length: 15 amino acids. CDR3: CASSPSDRVARGYTF. In nucleotides, the CDR3 is TGTGCCAGCAGCCCGTCCGACAGGGTGGCGAGGGGCTACACCTTC.

The rearrangement links TRBV6-5 to TRBJ1-5; D possibly corresponds to TRBD1 (5 bases). Germline V gene data show CDR1 as MNHEY and CDR2 as SVGAGI. The V end was cut by 7 bases, the J end by 6 bases, with 16 bases between. CDR3 length: 14 residues. The CDR3 is CASKTGIGGQPQHF. The CDR3 DNA is TGTGCCAGCAAAACAGGCATCGGGGGTCAGCCCCAGCATTTT.

The chain links TRBV7-9 to TRBJ1-4; maybe TRBD1 (5 bases). Between the trimmed V and J ends, which lost 2 bases and 0 bases, there was a span of 10 bases. The CDR3 totals 16 residues. The germline CDR1 and CDR2 sequences are SEHNR and FQNEAQ (reference sequence). The CDR3 loop is CASSLMQTATNEKLFF. In nucleotides, the CDR3 is TGTGCCAGCAGCTTAATGCAGACAGCAACTAATGAAAAACTGTTTTTT. The entire variable domain, with the rest obtained from reference TRBV7-9 and TRBJ1-4, is as follows: DTGVSQNPRHKITKRGQNVTFRCDPISEHNRLYWYRQTLGQGPEFLTYFQNEAQLEKSRLLSDRFSAERPKGSFSTLEIQRTEQGDSAMYLCASSLMQTATNEKLFFGSGTQLSVL.

The CDR3 region has the DNA TGTGCTAGTGAGTCCGGACTAGCGGGCACAGATACGCAGTATTTT. Amino acid sequence: CASESGLAGTDTQYF. V and J are TRBV12-5 and TRBJ2-3; TRBD2 matches 10 bases. Germline CDR1 reads LGHNT; CDR2 reads FRNRAP. J was trimmed by 1 base and V by 7 bases; bases with no gene match: 5. This CDR3 comprises 15 residues.

The genes are TRBV5-4 and TRBJ2-4; perhaps D is TRBD1 or TRBD2 (5 bases each). The germline CDR1 and CDR2 sequences are SGHNT and YYREEE (reference sequence). V gave up 3 bases and J gave up 6 bases, with 7 bases separating them. The CDR3 is made up of 12 amino acids. This CDR3 is CASSSGANIQYF. The CDR3 region has the DNA TGTGCCAGCAGCTCCGGGGCAAACATTCAGTACTTC. The full variable domain, with the rest looked up from reference TRBV5-4 and TRBJ2-4, is ETGVTQSPTHLIKTRGQQVTLRCSSQSGHNTVSWYQQALGQGPQFIFQYYREEENGRGNFPPRFSGLQFPNYSSELNVNALELDDSALYLCASSSGANIQYFGAGTRLSVL.

The chain combines TRBV2 with TRBJ2-5; weak D call: TRBD1 (6 bases). CDR3 length: 15 amino acids. Trimming removed 10 bases from V and 4 bases from J, with 22 bases in between. The V gene's germline CDR1 is SNHLY and CDR2 FYNNEI. CDR3 protein: CATGDASRVPETQYF. The CDR3 nucleotides read TGTGCCACAGGGGACGCTTCGAGGGTCCCAGAGACCCAGTACTTC.

This chain's CDR3 is CASSQLGGPSSYNEQFF. The CDR3 coding sequence is TGTGCCAGCAGTCAATTAGGCGGGCCGAGCTCCTACAATGAGCAGTTCTTC. The chain recombines TRBV14 with TRBJ2-1; tentatively, D is TRBD2 (5 bases). V shed 6 bases and J shed 0 bases, with 18 bases lying between them. CDR1 and CDR2 from the germline V gene are SGHDN and FVKESK. The CDR3 is 17 residues long.

In this sample, this clone turned up once. The gene calls are TRBV2 and TRBJ1-1; D remains ambiguous. The CDR3 is 15 amino acids. Germline loops: CDR1 SNHLY, CDR2 FYNNEI. Trimming removed 10 bases at V and 5 bases at J, with 23 bases between. The CDR3 is CATYRELASRTEAFF. The CDR3 DNA sequence: TGTGCCACCTACCGGGAGTTGGCTTCCCGGACTGAAGCTTTCTTT.

The chain carries TRBV6-6 and TRBJ1-1; possibly TRBD1 for D (5 bases). V shed 0 bases and J shed 5 bases, with 10 bases lying between them. Germline assignment: CDR1 MNHNY and CDR2 SVGAGI (reference sequence). The CDR3 contains 14 residues. DNA for the CDR3: TGTGCCAGCAGTTACTCTGTTCCAGGGACTGAAGCTTTCTTT. This gives the protein CASSYSVPGTEAFF.

This sequence joins TRBV19 and TRBJ1-5; D ambiguous. The CDR3 is 14 residues long. Germline V gene lookup returns CDR1 LNHDA and CDR2 SQIVND (reference sequence). Trimming removed 7 bases at V and 4 bases at J, with 14 bases between. CDR3 protein: CASTKGGENQPQHF. CDR3 in DNA: TGTGCCAGTACCAAAGGCGGGGAGAATCAGCCCCAGCATTTT.

The J gene is TRBJ1-1, the V gene TRBV29-1; no firm D call. This CDR3 region has 11 residues. Germline CDR1 reads SQVTM; CDR2 reads ANQGSEA. Trimming cost V 3 bases and J 6 bases, with 8 bases left between them. The CDR3 is CSVEVGAEAFF. CDR3 bases: TGCAGCGTTGAGGTCGGGGCTGAAGCTTTCTTT.

The chain has TRBV5-1 and TRBJ2-1, with 13 bases identical to TRBD2. Germline V lookup: CDR1 SGHRS, CDR2 YFSETQ. The CDR3 spans 20 residues. The V gene end was trimmed by 3 bases and the J gene end by 9 bases; junction bases not matched to a gene: 21. CDR3 DNA: TGCGCCAGCAGCTCTGGGGGGCCGGGACTAGCGGGAAGGAGGTTTGGTGAGCAGTTCTTC. Its protein product is CASSSGGPGLAGRRFGEQFF.

The chain couples TRBV11-2 to TRBJ2-3, with D possibly being TRBD2 (6 bases). Germline assignment: CDR1 SGHAT and CDR2 FQNNGV. The CDR3 extends over 15 amino acids. Trimming pared 5 bases from V and 2 bases from J, leaving 14 bases between. The CDR3 spells CASSPRGLDTDTQYF. CDR3 nucleotides: TGTGCCAGCAGCCCGCGGGGATTAGACACAGATACGCAGTATTTT.

V usage is TRBV28 and J usage is TRBJ2-1; 9 bases map to TRBD1. J was trimmed by 4 bases and V by 5 bases; bases with no gene match: 9. The germline CDR1 and CDR2 sequences are MDHEN and SYDVKM. The CDR3 contains 16 residues. This chain's CDR3 is CASSGTGTGLYNEQFF. The CDR3, as DNA: TGTGCCAGCAGTGGTACGGGGACAGGGCTTTACAATGAGCAGTTCTTC.

This clone appeared once. The V and J genes are TRBV13 and TRBJ2-3, with 9 bases identical to TRBD2. The V segment lost 6 bases and the J segment 0 bases; nucleotides outside the gene matches: 13. The CDR3 has 18 amino acids. Looked up from germline, CDR1 is PRHDT and CDR2 is FYEKMQ (reference sequence). This CDR3 reads CASSSRTSRGGSTDTQYF. The CDR3 bases are TGTGCCAGCAGTTCCCGGACTTCGCGGGGGGGGAGCACAGATACGCAGTATTTT. The variable domain in full, completed from reference TRBV13 and TRBJ2-3, reads AAGVIQSPRHLIKEKRETATLKCYPIPRHDTVYWYQQGPGQDPQFLISFYEKMQSDKGSIPDRFSAQQFSDYHSELNMSSLELGDSALYFCASSSRTSRGGSTDTQYFGPGTRLTVL.

The CDR3 loop is CASSYADRGVEQYF. CDR3 DNA: TGCGCCAGCAGCTACGCGGACAGGGGGGTCGAGCAGTACTTC. The chain uses TRBV5-1 and TRBJ2-7, with 10 bases matching TRBD1. The junction had 6 bases not matched to a gene; V was cut back by 3 bases and J by 6 bases. Germline-derived CDR1 and CDR2 are SGHRS and YFSETQ. CDR3 length: 14 residues.

The V gene is TRBV20-1, the J gene TRBJ1-2; D remains ambiguous. V was clipped by 5 bases and J by 8 bases, with 9 bases between them. The CDR3 spans 10 residues. Germline-derived CDR1 and CDR2 are DFQATT and SNEGSKA (reference sequence). The CDR3 DNA reads as TGCAGTGCTTCAAGGAGGGGCTACACCTTC. It is translated as CSASRRGYTF.

The J gene is TRBJ2-2, the V gene TRBV5-6; 12 nucleotides match TRBD2. Germline V gives CDR1 SGHDT, CDR2 YYEEEE. V dropped 0 bases and J dropped 9; count of bases not matched to a gene: 3. The CDR3 is made up of 15 amino acids. The CDR3 loop is CASSLGLAGDRELFF. DNA for the CDR3: TGTGCCAGCAGCTTGGGACTAGCGGGGGACAGGGAGCTGTTTTTT.